Sequencing of this T cell receptor (beta chain) was carried out in a study of metastatic and nonmetastatic thyroid tumors. Ahead of thyroid surgery, no patient had received treatment of any kind. This clone was recorded at least ten times. TCRdb reanalyzed the PCR reads with MiXCR. Among 72,000 or so clones listed, about 17% were seen once. Germline trimming cut 5 bases from V and 0 bases from J; bases unmatched to any gene: 9. This CDR3 spans 16 amino acids. The chain couples TRBV12-3 or TRBV12-4 to TRBJ1-2; 7 bases align to TRBD1. The receptor comes from a female donor with papillary thyroid cancer or a benign thyroid nodule (not recorded which). Some clones in this sample may be carry-over from other donors' samples. The sequencing input was blood. The CDR3 region is CASSGGTENSNYGYTF. The CDR3, as DNA: TGTGCCAGCAGTGGCGGGACAGAAAATTCTAACTATGGCTACACCTTC.